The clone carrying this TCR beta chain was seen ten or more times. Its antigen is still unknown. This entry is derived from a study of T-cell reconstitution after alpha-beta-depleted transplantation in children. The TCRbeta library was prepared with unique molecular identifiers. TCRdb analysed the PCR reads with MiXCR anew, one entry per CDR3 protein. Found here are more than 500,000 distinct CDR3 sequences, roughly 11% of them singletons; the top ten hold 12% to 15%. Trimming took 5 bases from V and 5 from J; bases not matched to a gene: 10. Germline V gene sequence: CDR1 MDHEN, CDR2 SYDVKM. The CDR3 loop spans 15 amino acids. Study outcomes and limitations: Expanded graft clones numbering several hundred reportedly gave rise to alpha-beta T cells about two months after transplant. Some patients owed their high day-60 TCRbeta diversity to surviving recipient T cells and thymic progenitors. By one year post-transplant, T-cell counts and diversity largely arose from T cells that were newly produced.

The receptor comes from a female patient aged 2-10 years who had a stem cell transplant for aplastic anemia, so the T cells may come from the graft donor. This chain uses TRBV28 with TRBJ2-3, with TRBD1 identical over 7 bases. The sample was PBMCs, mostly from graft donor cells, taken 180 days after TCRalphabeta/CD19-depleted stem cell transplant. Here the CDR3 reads CASSPIDREGDTQYF. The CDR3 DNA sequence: TGTGCCAGCAGTCCGATCGACAGGGAAGGAGATACGCAGTATTTT.